These 16 T cell receptor beta chains were sequenced from one sample in a study of blood T cells in healthy people across ages. Through a sample-barcoded 5' primer and a J-beta primer mix, a second PCR was run for about 6 to 12 cycles. TCRdb analysed the 5' RACE reads with MiXCR anew, one entry per CDR3 protein. The profile shows 730,000 or so distinct CDR3 sequences, 40% to 45% of them singletons. The sample consisted of blood. Receptors were obtained from an elderly man in good health.

About this clonotype itself: Since no conserved phenylalanine or tryptophan closes the CDR3, a read error is the likely cause. The chain uses TRBV5-4 and TRBJ2-1, with TRBD1 as a possible D gene (6 bases). The germline CDR1 and CDR2 sequences are SGHNT and YYREEE (reference sequence). The length of the CDR3 is 14 residues. The V end was cut by 2 bases, the J end by 5 bases, with 11 bases between. The CDR3 protein is CASSFGTRNNEQFS. CDR3 in DNA: TGTGCCAGCAGCTTTGGGACACGAAACAATGAGCAGTTCTCC.

The J gene is TRBJ2-5, the V gene TRBV14; 8 nucleotides line up with TRBD2. Trimming at V came to 1 base and at J to 11 bases, leaving 12 bases not matched to a gene. This CDR3 region has 15 residues. The germline CDR1 and CDR2 sequences are SGHDN and FVKESK. The CDR3 sequence: CASSQVPGGPYEQYF. The CDR3 nucleotides are TGTGCCAGCAGCCAAGTGCCGGGGGGGCCATATGAGCAGTACTTC.

The rearrangement links TRBV11-3 to TRBJ2-5; no reliable D call. V lost 6 bases and J lost 11, with 13 bases in between. Germline CDR1 SGHNT, CDR2 YENEEA. This CDR3 comprises 11 residues. The CDR3 protein is CASSLDNEQYF. The DNA of the CDR3 is TGTGCCAGCAGTCTAGACAATGAGCAGTACTTC.

The chain carries TRBV9 and TRBJ1-2; D is unclear. The CDR3 loop spans 12 amino acids. V was pared by 8 bases and J by 4 bases, with 12 bases between. Germline CDR1 is SGDLS and CDR2 is YYNGEE. CDR3 sequence: CASSVGIYGYTF. The DNA for the CDR3 is TGTGCCAGTTCCGTCGGGATCTATGGCTACACCTTC.

This sequence joins TRBV10-3 and TRBJ2-1; maybe TRBD1 (6 bases). Trimming left V 10 bases short and J 0 bases short, with 13 bases between. The CDR3 contains 14 residues. Germline assignment: CDR1 ENHRY and CDR2 SYGVKD. CDR3 nucleotides: TGTGCCACCCGACAGGATAGCTCCTACAATGAGCAGTTCTTC. Translation: CATRQDSSYNEQFF.

V is TRBV5-1 and J is TRBJ2-1; D is unclear. CDR1 and CDR2 (germline): SGHRS, YFSETQ. Trimming removed 4 bases from V and 8 bases from J, with 19 bases in between. CDR3 length: 15 residues. CDR3 amino acids: CASSLETRVRDEQFF. The DNA of the CDR3 is TGCGCCAGCAGCCTCGAGACCCGCGTCCGGGATGAGCAGTTCTTC.

This clonotype came up once. The V and J genes are TRBV20-1 and TRBJ1-5, with 7 bases aligning to TRBD1. CDR3 length: 16 amino acids. J was trimmed by 0 bases and V by 2 bases; bases with no gene match: 7. Germline loops: CDR1 DFQATT, CDR2 SNEGSKA (reference sequence). The CDR3 DNA reads TGCAGTGCTAGACCCGGGACAGCTATTAGCAATCAGCCCCAGCATTTT. Amino acids: CSARPGTAISNQPQHF.

This clonotype was detected only a few times. The chain couples TRBV29-1 to TRBJ2-5; unclear D gene. The germline gives CDR1 SQVTM, CDR2 ANQGSEA. The length of the CDR3 is 12 residues. Trimming stripped 0 bases from V and 5 bases from J, with 7 bases between. CDR3: CSVEDGRETQYF. The CDR3 DNA follows: TGCAGCGTTGAAGACGGACGGGAGACCCAGTACTTC.

The chain employs TRBV15 and TRBJ2-7; 8 positions match TRBD2. V lost 3 bases to trimming and J lost 7 bases; unmatched junction nucleotides: 11. This CDR3 is 15 amino acids long. The germline CDR1 and CDR2 sequences are LNHNV and YYDKDF (reference sequence). The CDR3 sequence is CATSSPSGLYNEQYF. CDR3 bases: TGTGCCACCAGCAGCCCTAGCGGGCTTTACAATGAGCAGTACTTC. The entire variable domain, with the rest obtained from reference TRBV15 and TRBJ2-7, is as follows: DAMVIQNPRYQVTQFGKPVTLSCSQTLNHNVMYWYQQKSSQAPKLLFHYYDKDFNNEADTPDNFQSRRPNTSFCFLDIRSPGLGDTAMYLCATSSPSGLYNEQYFGPGTRLTVT.

J is TRBJ2-5 and V is TRBV6-6, with TRBD2 as a possible D gene (6 bases). The J call could be wrong; TRBJ2-7 is a better fit for the DNA end. Germline-derived CDR1 and CDR2 are MNHNY and SVGAGI (reference sequence). There are 13 residues in the CDR3. DNA for the CDR3: TGTGCCAGCAGAACCGGGGGTAACGACGAGCAGTACTTC. This codes for CASRTGGNDEQYF.

This clonotype was picked up many times. The CDR3 nucleotides read TGCGCCAGCAGCTTAGTCGGACAGGGGGACAATGAGCAGTTCTTC. It encodes CASSLVGQGDNEQFF. This chain joins TRBV5-1 and TRBJ2-1; 10 positions agree with TRBD1. CDR1 is SGHRS, CDR2 YFSETQ, per germline. V lost 2 bases, J lost 5 bases, and 4 bases stayed unmatched. This CDR3 region has 15 residues.

V usage is TRBV20-1 and J usage is TRBJ2-7, with D possibly being TRBD1 (5 bases). Trimming pared 1 base from V and 2 bases from J, leaving 9 bases between. Per germline, CDR1 DFQATT and CDR2 SNEGSKA (reference sequence). This CDR3 has 13 residues. The CDR3 nucleotides are TGCAGTGCTAGAGTAGACAGAGCCTACGAGCAGTACTTC. Translation gives CSARVDRAYEQYF.

V gene TRBV14 combines with J gene TRBJ2-1; 14 positions match TRBD2. Trimming removed 4 bases from V and 9 bases from J; junction bases left unmatched: 5. This CDR3 contains 15 residues. Germline V gene lookup returns CDR1 SGHDN and CDR2 FVKESK. CDR3 sequence: CASSPGLAGEGEQFF. Here the CDR3 DNA reads TGTGCCAGCAGCCCGGGACTAGCGGGGGAGGGTGAGCAGTTCTTC.

This sequence joins TRBV12-5 and TRBJ2-1; D is undetermined. The DNA end is more similar to TRBJ2-7, so the J call may be wrong. The CDR3 loop spans 13 amino acids. From germline, CDR1 is LGHNT and CDR2 FRNRAP. CDR3 in amino acids: CASGLSDYNEQYF. CDR3 bases: TGTGCTAGTGGTTTGTCGGATTACAATGAGCAGTACTTC.

This rearrangement joins TRBV20-1 to TRBJ2-3; 7 nucleotides match TRBD2. This CDR3 spans 10 amino acids. Germline-derived CDR1 and CDR2 are DFQATT and SNEGSKA (reference sequence). CDR3 protein: CRTSSDTQYF. The CDR3 coding sequence is TGCAGGACTAGCTCAGATACGCAGTATTTT.

The gene calls are TRBV2 and TRBJ1-2, with TRBD1 matching over 11 bases. V shed 5 bases and J 2 bases; nucleotides not matched to a gene: 4. The germline V gene encodes CDR1 SNHLY and CDR2 FYNNEI. The length of the CDR3 is 15 residues. The CDR3 is CASSIGQGANYGYTF. The DNA of the CDR3 is TGTGCCAGCAGTATAGGACAGGGGGCGAACTATGGCTACACCTTC.